This record looks at one TCR beta chain sequence and its context. This sample is part of a study of human T cells and chemical hapten exposure. Time point given: patch test 3, about 24 weeks after DPC sensitization. Treatment described: therapeutic diphenylcyclopropenone sensitization with weekly scalp DPC. TCRdb redid the calling of the RACE reads with MiXCR, one entry per CDR3 protein. The data show about 97,000 distinct CDR3 sequences, roughly a quarter seen once. The CDR3 runs 19 residues. With 9 bases clipped from V and 3 bases from J, the junction kept 19 bases outside the gene matches. In germline, CDR1 is MGHRA, CDR2 YSYEKL.

This TCR derives from a man aged 35 to 55 with alopecia areata. Some clones in this sample may be carry-over from other donors' samples. The chain recombines TRBV4-1 with TRBJ1-4; TRBD1 matches 10 bases. Sequences were derived from whole blood, sampled in connection with sensitization to the hapten diphenylcyclopropenone (DPC). CDR3 amino acids: CARRQTKMTGGDSNEKLFF. In nucleotides, the CDR3 is TGCGCCAGAAGACAGACCAAGATGACAGGGGGCGATTCTAATGAAAAACTGTTTTTT.